This entry is about one TCR beta chain. With 60 Vbeta and 13 Jbeta primers, the PCR was carried out. Profiled with immunoSEQ multiplex PCR; TCRdb holds only in-frame clones, not every one. This table holds 150,000 to 200,000 clones, approximately 80% found once. The sample belongs to a study of cytomegalovirus exposure and HLA in healthy donors. V shed 2 bases and J shed 3 bases, with 7 bases lying between them. This CDR3 has 13 amino acids. Germline V lookup: CDR1 SNHLY, CDR2 FYNNEI. The sequence derives from a woman younger than 30 in good health and CMV-seropositive. J is TRBJ1-1 and V is TRBV2; D is unclear. Sequenced input: PBMCs. Here the CDR3 DNA reads TGTGCCAGCAGTGAACAGGACTACACTGAAGCTTTCTTT. Translation: CASSEQDYTEAFF.